This passage covers 11 T cell receptor beta chains from one sample sequenced in a study of response to subunit inactivated influenza vaccine. TCRdb re-analysed the RT-PCR reads in MiXCR, keeping a single row per CDR3 protein. The data contain around 750,000 distinct CDR3 sequences, 21% of them singletons. Source: PBMCs from blood, taken 5 days after vaccination. The receptor set was obtained from a middle-aged man who received an inactivated influenza vaccine.

Points on this clonotype: A much larger clone lies one base from this, so it may be a read error. The chain has TRBV7-2 and TRBJ2-3; TRBD2 might be the D (6 bases). The germline V gene encodes CDR1 SGHTA and CDR2 FQGNSA. Trimming left V 6 bases short and J 2 bases short, with 18 bases between. The length of the CDR3 is 16 residues. Here the CDR3 DNA reads TGTGCCAGCAGGCCAACTAGAGGGAGGCCCACAGATACGCAGTATTTT. It yields the protein CASRPTRGRPTDTQYF.

The chain has TRBV20-1 and TRBJ2-3; 13 nucleotides align to TRBD2. This CDR3 is 16 amino acids long. From germline, CDR1 is DFQATT and CDR2 SNEGSKA (reference sequence). V shed 5 bases and J 2 bases; nucleotides not matched to a gene: 7. The CDR3 protein is CSAYGLAGDATDTQYF. As DNA, the CDR3 is TGCAGTGCTTATGGACTAGCGGGAGACGCCACAGATACGCAGTATTTT.

V gene TRBV7-2 combines with J gene TRBJ2-3; maybe TRBD2 (5 bases). The germline CDR1 and CDR2 sequences are SGHTA and FQGNSA. Trimming took 4 bases from V and 0 from J, leaving 11 bases between them. The CDR3 runs to 15 residues. The CDR3 DNA is TGTGCCAGCAGCTCACTAGTTCTTAGCACAGATACGCAGTATTTT. It specifies CASSSLVLSTDTQYF.

This clonotype turned up a few times. The chain carries TRBV7-2 and TRBJ1-6, with 7 bases matching TRBD1. This CDR3 is 16 amino acids long. Germline values: CDR1 SGHTA, CDR2 FQGNSA. The V segment lost 0 bases and the J segment 2 bases; nucleotides outside the gene matches: 1. Here the CDR3 DNA reads TGTGCCAGCAGCTTAGCGGGACAGACCTATAATTCACCCCTCCACTTT. This sequence encodes CASSLAGQTYNSPLHF.

This chain's CDR3 is CASSLAVGTGGADTQYF. DNA of the CDR3: TGTGCCAGCAGCTTAGCGGTCGGGACAGGGGGGGCAGATACGCAGTATTTT. The chain employs TRBV7-2 and TRBJ2-3; TRBD1 agrees at 11 bases. Trimming removed 0 bases from V and 4 bases from J; junction bases left unmatched: 6. Germline V gives CDR1 SGHTA, CDR2 FQGNSA. This CDR3 has 17 amino acids.

There are a few counts of this clonotype. This chain uses TRBV29-1 with TRBJ1-1; 8 nucleotides match TRBD1. The J segment lost 6 bases and the V segment lost 6 bases, leaving 9 bases of the junction unmatched. This CDR3 spans 13 amino acids. Germline V gene sequence: CDR1 SQVTM, CDR2 ANQGSEA. In nucleotides, the CDR3 is TGCAGCGTGCGGACAGGGCTTGAAGCTGAAGCTTTCTTT. It translates to CSVRTGLEAEAFF.

CDR3 DNA sequence: TGCAGTGCTAGAGTTCCCGCGGGACTTTCTTCCCCCTACTACGAGCAGTACTTC. Protein: CSARVPAGLSSPYYEQYF. This rearrangement joins TRBV20-1 to TRBJ2-7, with D perhaps matching TRBD2 (6 bases). CDR1 and CDR2 from the germline V gene are DFQATT and SNEGSKA (reference sequence). V was pared by 1 base and J by 3 bases, with 25 bases between. This CDR3 contains 18 residues.

The rearrangement links TRBV20-1 to TRBJ2-1, with TRBD2 matching 10 bases. This CDR3 has 16 amino acids. V trimming: 3 bases; J trimming: 10 bases; junction bases outside the gene matches: 15. Germline V gene sequence: CDR1 DFQATT, CDR2 SNEGSKA (reference sequence). This CDR3 reads CSASSYTSGKANEQFF. The CDR3 DNA reads TGCAGTGCTAGCTCGTATACTAGCGGGAAAGCGAACGAGCAGTTCTTC.

The chain has TRBV12-3 or TRBV12-4 and TRBJ2-1; 9 positions agree with TRBD2. The CDR3 runs 17 residues. V was clipped by 3 bases and J by 1 base; unmatched bases: 7. The CDR3 bases are TGTGCCAGCAGTTTTATTAGACTAGCGGAGTCCTACAATGAGCAGTTCTTC. This sequence encodes CASSFIRLAESYNEQFF.

There are a few counts of this clonotype. J is TRBJ2-3 and V is TRBV29-1, with 10 bases identical to TRBD1. With V trimmed by 4 bases and J by 6 bases, 13 bases remained unmatched. The germline gives CDR1 SQVTM, CDR2 ANQGSEA. The CDR3 has 16 amino acids. The CDR3 sequence: CSVAGRSGQGRDTQYF. Written as DNA, the CDR3 is TGCAGCGTTGCAGGTCGTTCGGGACAGGGGAGGGATACGCAGTATTTT.

This clonotype was counted between two and nine times. The V gene is TRBV9, the J gene TRBJ2-7; tentatively, D is TRBD2 (6 bases). V dropped 0 bases and J dropped 4 bases, with 14 bases sitting between them. Germline values: CDR1 SGDLS, CDR2 YYNGEE. This CDR3 region has 15 residues. The CDR3 DNA is TGTGCCAGCAGCGTAGACCCCGGGAGTTCTTACGAGCAGTACTTC. Amino acid sequence: CASSVDPGSSYEQYF.